This T cell receptor beta chain was found in a study of beta chain features in type 1 diabetes. The CDR3 extends over 15 amino acids. The germline V gene encodes CDR1 SGHTA and CDR2 FQGNSA. Study-level points and caveats: The naive, central memory and Treg TCRB repertoires of patients appeared to be more similar to one another than those of healthy donors. Moderately but significantly shorter TCRB CDR3s were found in Type 1 diabetes patients in all four CD4+ subsets.

Since all of the isolated RNA was reverse transcribed, expressed TCRB transcripts were what got sequenced. The data were produced by immunoSEQ multiplex PCR, yet TCRdb's version contains in-frame clones alone and is incomplete. The sample carries around 710,000 clones, around an eighth recorded once. For this clone: Its antigen is undetermined.

Sample: naive CD4+ T cells from blood. The sequence came from a man aged 25-40 years with type 1 diabetes. This chain connects TRBV7-2 to TRBJ2-5; 13 nucleotides match TRBD2. The J call may be wrong; the DNA end is better matched by TRBJ2-7. CDR3: CASSLGLAGTYEQYF. CDR3 nucleotides: TGTGCCAGCAGCCTGGGACTAGCGGGAACCTACGAGCAGTACTTC.